This entry lists 22 T cell receptor beta chains sequenced from one sample in a study of CD8 T cells in Susac syndrome. RNA was extracted with the RNeasy kit, and a quantity of roughly 0.5 to 1 ug was reverse transcribed using random hexamers. TCRdb passed the immunoSEQ multiplex PCR reads through MiXCR, listing each CDR3 protein once. The sample includes about 120,000 distinct CDR3 sequences, around 96% of them seen just once. Sequencing used CD8+ T cells from PBMCs. All receptors derive from a human donor with Susac syndrome.

The chain links TRBV20-1 to TRBJ2-7; D is perhaps TRBD1 or TRBD2 (5 bases each). Germline-derived CDR1 and CDR2 are DFQATT and SNEGSKA (reference sequence). V was trimmed by 3 bases and J by 0 bases, leaving 6 bases between them. The CDR3 runs 12 residues. In DNA form, the CDR3 reads TGCAGTGCTAGCGGGACCTCCTACGAGCAGTACTTC. Translation gives CSASGTSYEQYF.

The CDR3 nucleotides read TGTGCCAGTAGTATGGCCCTGGGACTAGCGGGAGTTACCTACGAGCAGTACTTC. It specifies CASSMALGLAGVTYEQYF. This chain connects TRBV19 to TRBJ2-7, with 14 bases matching TRBD2. The junction had 9 bases not matched to a gene; V was cut back by 3 bases and J by 2 bases. The CDR3 is made up of 18 amino acids. Germline V gives CDR1 LNHDA, CDR2 SQIVND (reference sequence). Combining the CDR3 with reference TRBV19 and TRBJ2-7 gives the whole variable domain DGGITQSPKYLFRKEGQNVTLSCEQNLNHDAMYWYRQDPGQGLRLIYYSQIVNDFQKGDIAEGYSVSREKKESFPLTVTSAQKNPTAFYLCASSMALGLAGVTYEQYFGPGTRLTVT.

The rearrangement joins TRBV5-6 to TRBJ1-6, with a weak D call TRBD1 (6 bases). Germline CDR1 reads SGHDT; CDR2 reads YYEEEE. Trimming took off 0 bases at V and 10 bases at J, with 20 bases between the two ends. The CDR3 runs to 17 residues. The CDR3 region is CASSLDIAQGRGSPLHF. CDR3 in DNA: TGTGCCAGCAGCTTGGATATAGCGCAGGGGCGAGGGTCACCCCTCCACTTT.

The CDR3 region has the DNA TGTGCCAGCAGTGGACTAGCGGGAGGGCGAAAGTCGCAAGAGACCCAGTACTTC. This codes for CASSGLAGGRKSQETQYF. The genes are TRBV25-1 and TRBJ2-5; 14 nucleotides agree with TRBD2. The ends lost 4 bases at V and 2 bases at J; junction bases unmatched: 9. The CDR3 runs to 18 residues. Germline V CDR1 and CDR2: MGHDK, SYGVNS.

The chain has TRBV27 and TRBJ1-5; D ambiguous. This CDR3 is 11 amino acids long. V gave up 8 bases and J gave up 4 bases, with 6 bases separating them. From germline, CDR1 is MNHEY and CDR2 SMNVEV (reference sequence). CDR3 coding DNA: TGTGCCAGCGGACTTAATCAGCCCCAGCATTTT. This codes for CASGLNQPQHF.

The rearrangement links TRBV4-1 to TRBJ2-3; no definite D call. Germline V gene sequence: CDR1 MGHRA, CDR2 YSYEKL. V was clipped by 0 bases and J by 0 bases, with 4 bases between them. The CDR3 is 14 residues long. The chain's CDR3 is CASSQERSTDTQYF. The CDR3, as DNA: TGCGCCAGCAGCCAAGAACGCAGCACAGATACGCAGTATTTT.

This chain connects TRBV19 to TRBJ2-7; TRBD2 aligns across 7 bases. V lost 7 bases and J lost 3; bases outside the gene matches: 9. Germline CDR1 and CDR2: LNHDA and SQIVND (reference sequence). The CDR3 spans 14 residues. The CDR3 DNA sequence: TGTGCCAGTATGGGCGGGAGATACAACTACGAGCAGTACTTC. Translation gives CASMGGRYNYEQYF.

The DNA for the CDR3 is TGCACCAGCAGCCACGACAGGGCTACCTACGAGCAGTACTTC. This codes for CTSSHDRATYEQYF. The chain joins TRBV1 to TRBJ2-7. TRBV1 is shown as a pseudogene. This CDR3 is 14 amino acids long.

The table lists this clonotype with a count of one. The chain combines TRBV27 with TRBJ2-3, with 10 bases fitting TRBD1. Germline CDR1 MNHEY, CDR2 SMNVEV (reference sequence). The CDR3 covers 15 residues. The V segment lost 6 bases and the J segment 4 bases; nucleotides outside the gene matches: 7. This CDR3 reads CASRTTGGGADTQYF. The CDR3 region has the DNA TGTGCCAGCAGGACGACAGGGGGCGGGGCAGATACGCAGTATTTT.

As concerns this clonotype: Likely a read error: the CDR3 ends without its conserved phenylalanine or tryptophan. It is unclear where the CDR3 begins or ends on the DNA, so no DNA is shown, and the CDR3 is as TCRdb lists it. V gene TRBV28 combines with J gene TRBJ1-2; TRBD1 is the table's D call, not checked against the DNA. Inclusive of both ends, the CDR3 amounts to 11 amino acids. CDR1 and CDR2 (germline): MDHEN, SYDVKM. The CDR3 sequence: CASKRGLMESL.

The CDR3: CASSQGAPLYGYTF. The DNA of the CDR3 is TGCGCCAGCAGCCAAGGGGCCCCCCTATATGGCTACACCTTC. The chain links TRBV4-3 to TRBJ1-2, with D unclear. Germline V gene lookup returns CDR1 LGHNA and CDR2 YSLEER. This CDR3 has 14 residues. V dropped 1 base and J dropped 5 bases, with 11 bases sitting between them.

V usage is TRBV20-1 and J usage is TRBJ2-5, with 11 bases that match TRBD2. Germline V lookup: CDR1 DFQATT, CDR2 SNEGSKA (reference sequence). The CDR3 covers 17 residues. J gave up 5 bases and V 6 bases, and 17 bases lay outside the gene matches. Here the CDR3 reads CSATTRGTSGNGETQYF. In DNA, the CDR3 is TGCAGTGCCACTACGCGGGGGACTAGCGGAAACGGGGAGACCCAGTACTTC.

The chain links TRBV6-1 to TRBJ2-5; 10 positions match TRBD2. There are 17 residues in the CDR3. J gave up 1 base and V 10 bases, and 15 bases lay outside the gene matches. Germline CDR1 MNHNS, CDR2 SASEGT. The CDR3 is CATEPGLAFLPQETQYF. The CDR3, as DNA: TGTGCCACGGAACCGGGACTAGCGTTTCTGCCCCAAGAGACCCAGTACTTC.

The chain joins TRBV6-2 or TRBV6-3 to TRBJ2-3, with 7 bases identical to TRBD2. Germline lookup yields CDR1 MNHEY and CDR2 SVGEGT. Trimming at V came to 0 bases and at J to 3 bases, leaving 12 bases not matched to a gene. There are 18 residues in the CDR3. CDR3 nucleotide sequence: TGTGCCAGCAGTTACTCCGCCGGGGGGTCGGGATGGACAGATACGCAGTATTTT. The encoded protein is CASSYSAGGSGWTDTQYF.

The chain uses TRBV20-1 and TRBJ2-7; weak D call: TRBD2 (6 bases). V was shortened by 3 bases and J by 3 bases, with 12 bases between the two germline ends. The CDR3 covers 13 residues. Germline V CDR1 and CDR2: DFQATT, SNEGSKA (reference sequence). Here the CDR3 reads CSASAGLDYEQYF. CDR3 DNA: TGCAGTGCTAGTGCGGGGCTGGACTACGAGCAGTACTTC.

The rearrangement uses TRBV27 and TRBJ2-2, with D unresolved. Germline CDR1 is MNHEY and CDR2 is SMNVEV (reference sequence). This CDR3 region has 14 residues. V lost 0 bases to trimming and J lost 4 bases, with 6 bases between them. The CDR3 nucleotides are TGTGCCAGCAGTTTATCGCAGTCCACCGGGGAGCTGTTTTTT. Its protein product is CASSLSQSTGELFF.

The V and J genes are TRBV5-1 and TRBJ2-1, with D maybe TRBD1 (7 bases). The CDR3 runs 15 residues. With 0 bases removed from V and 6 bases from J, the gap between germline ends came to 13 bases. The germline CDR1 and CDR2 sequences are SGHRS and YFSETQ. CDR3 sequence reads: CASSLAEGASNEQFF. In nucleotides, the CDR3 is TGCGCCAGCAGCTTGGCGGAGGGGGCTTCCAATGAGCAGTTCTTC.

The V call is TRBV10-3, the J call TRBJ2-5; D may match TRBD1 or TRBD2 (5 bases each). The V and J ends lost 4 bases and 2 bases respectively, with 14 bases between them. The CDR3 runs to 15 residues. The germline V gene encodes CDR1 ENHRY and CDR2 SYGVKD. The CDR3 region is CAISGTLGEQETQYF. CDR3 bases: TGTGCCATCAGTGGTACCTTGGGGGAGCAAGAGACCCAGTACTTC.

This chain joins TRBV4-2 and TRBJ2-3, with a weak D call TRBD1 (6 bases). The CDR3 runs 17 residues. Germline CDR1 and CDR2: LGHNA and YNFKEQ. Trimming removed 0 bases at V and 6 bases at J, with 19 bases between. CDR3 in amino acids: CASSQETGRLTGDTQYF. The CDR3 DNA is TGTGCCAGCAGCCAAGAAACGGGGAGACTCACAGGGGATACGCAGTATTTT.

The V and J genes are TRBV7-9 and TRBJ1-6; D may be TRBD1 (5 bases). The CDR3 has 14 amino acids. CDR1 and CDR2 (germline): SEHNR, FQNEAQ (reference sequence). The V end was cut by 2 bases, the J end by 6 bases, with 8 bases between. The CDR3 spells CASSLRDLNSPLHF. The CDR3 DNA reads as TGTGCCAGCAGCTTACGGGACCTTAATTCACCCCTCCACTTT.

The gene calls are TRBV29-1 and TRBJ1-1; D uncertain. The germline gives CDR1 SQVTM, CDR2 ANQGSEA. There are 11 residues in the CDR3. Trimming cost V 3 bases and J 1 base, with 3 bases left between them. In DNA, the CDR3 is TGCAGCGTTGACAAGAACACTGAAGCTTTCTTT. It translates to CSVDKNTEAFF.

The rearrangement links TRBV13 to TRBJ2-1; D is undetermined. Germline lookup yields CDR1 PRHDT and CDR2 FYEKMQ (reference sequence). This CDR3 region has 16 residues. Trimming left V 3 bases short and J 9 bases short, with 21 bases between. As DNA, the CDR3 is TGTGCCAGCAGCTTCCGGCCTCCTCAAACTCGCCGTGAGCAGTTCTTC. Amino acid sequence: CASSFRPPQTRREQFF.